This is a list of T cell receptor beta chains from one sample in a study of blood T cell repertoires in COVID-19. Generated by immunoSEQ multiplex PCR, the TCRdb table keeps only in-frame clones and is missing some. The table has some 110,000 clones, approximately 83% seen once. Specimen: peripheral blood. These TCRs come from a man in his forties or fifties with acute or convalescent COVID-19. Each CDR3 is given with its conserved first and last residue. A D gene is named only where the DNA matches it firmly. Clone size is shown for a subset of rows, as once, few, many or a class of expanded clone.

CDR3 protein | CDR3 DNA | clone size | J gene | V gene | D gene
CSIYTGTPETQYF | TGCAGCATATACACCGGGACACCAGAGACCCAGTACTTC | - | TRBJ2-5 | TRBV29-1 | -
CASSPGTSGPYEQYF | TGTGCCAGCTCACCCGGAACTAGCGGTCCCTACGAGCAGTACTTC | - | TRBJ2-7 | TRBV18 | TRBD2
CASSYSVRGDSPLHF | TGTGCCAGCAGTTACTCGGTCAGGGGGGACTCACCCCTCCACTTT | - | TRBJ1-6 | TRBV6-6 | TRBD1
CASSSKGDRVEETQYF | TGTGCCAGCAGCTCGAAAGGGGACAGGGTAGAAGAGACCCAGTACTTC | few | TRBJ2-5 | TRBV13 | TRBD1
CASRGSLFNQPQHF | TGTGCCAGCCGAGGGTCCCTGTTCAATCAGCCCCAGCATTTT | - | TRBJ1-5 | TRBV27 | -
CASSLYPTGGTGELFF | TGTGCCAGCAGTTTATATCCGACAGGGGGCACCGGGGAGCTGTTTTTT | - | TRBJ2-2 | TRBV27 | TRBD1
CASSPSRSAAQYF | TGTGCCAGCAGCCCATCTAGGAGCGCCGCGCAGTACTTC | - | TRBJ2-7 | TRBV14 | -
CASSLVPRQGFNQPQHF | TGTGCCAGCAGCTTAGTACCGCGACAGGGGTTCAATCAGCCCCAGCATTTT | once | TRBJ1-5 | TRBV7-8 | TRBD1
CASSQVLTSGGWTQYF | TGCGCCAGCAGCCAAGTCCTGACTAGCGGGGGGTGGACCCAGTACTTC | - | TRBJ2-5 | TRBV4-1 | TRBD2
CATSRGRAGGQETQYF | TGTGCCACCAGCAGAGGCCGGGCGGGAGGGCAAGAGACCCAGTACTTC | - | TRBJ2-5 | TRBV15 | TRBD2
CASSSPRAGGSGNTIYF | TGTGCCAGCAGCTCCCCCCGGGCAGGAGGCTCTGGAAACACCATATATTTT | - | TRBJ1-3 | TRBV11-3 | -
CASTNPGGTNEKLFF | TGTGCCAGCACGAACCCAGGGGGGACTAATGAAAAACTGTTTTTT | - | TRBJ1-4 | TRBV5-7 | TRBD1
CASSMWDGGSYNEQFF | TGTGCCAGTAGTATGTGGGACGGGGGATCCTACAATGAGCAGTTCTTC | - | TRBJ2-1 | TRBV19 | -
CASSMSAGELFF | TGCGCCAGCAGCATGAGCGCCGGGGAGCTGTTTTTT | few | TRBJ2-2 | TRBV5-1 | -
CASSRGLRDEQFF | TGTGCCAGCAGCCGGGGGTTAAGGGATGAGCAGTTCTTC | - | TRBJ2-1 | TRBV7-3 | -
CASSPRGRGETQYF | TGTGCCAGCAGTCCCAGGGGGCGCGGAGAGACCCAGTACTTC | once | TRBJ2-5 | TRBV27 | TRBD1
CASSLQPGQGFSYNEQFF | TGTGCCAGCAGCTTGCAACCGGGACAGGGTTTTTCCTACAATGAGCAGTTCTTC | - | TRBJ2-1 | TRBV5-4 | TRBD1